The following is a T cell receptor beta chain sequence with its context. Its target is not known. Replicate PCRs from sorted subsets contained approximately 190 ng DNA, which is approximately 30,000 T cell genomes. In the original analysis: Sequence data from immunoSEQ were junction-only and lacked quality scores; consequently, filtering differed. Data came from immunoSEQ multiplex PCR; TCRdb stores just in-frame clones and leaves some out. The D gene and trimming were derived from the DNA, and the V and J assignments and clone size from that table. Here the sample spans around 700,000 clones, more than 70% being singletons. Recent acute infections and vaccinations were absent in the healthy HIV-negative adult donors. The data were taken from a study of shared clonotypes between healthy human individuals. Whole-study results and caveats: Generation probabilities of non-shared clonotypes were lower (relative to those shared by all four donors).

CDR1 is MDHEN and CDR2 is SYDVKM in the germline V gene. The length of the CDR3 is 19 residues. The junction had 16 bases not matched to a gene; V was cut back by 2 bases and J by 6 bases. The chain carries TRBV28 and TRBJ2-1; 10 bases are shared with TRBD2. The TCR sequence derives from a woman under 40 in good health. Sample: memory CD4+ T cells sorted from blood. Indicated subset: CD45RA-negative fraction. CDR3 sequence: CASSLKGQREGRFSNEQFF. The CDR3, as DNA: TGTGCCAGCAGTTTAAAGGGCCAGCGGGAGGGCCGGTTTTCCAATGAGCAGTTCTTC.